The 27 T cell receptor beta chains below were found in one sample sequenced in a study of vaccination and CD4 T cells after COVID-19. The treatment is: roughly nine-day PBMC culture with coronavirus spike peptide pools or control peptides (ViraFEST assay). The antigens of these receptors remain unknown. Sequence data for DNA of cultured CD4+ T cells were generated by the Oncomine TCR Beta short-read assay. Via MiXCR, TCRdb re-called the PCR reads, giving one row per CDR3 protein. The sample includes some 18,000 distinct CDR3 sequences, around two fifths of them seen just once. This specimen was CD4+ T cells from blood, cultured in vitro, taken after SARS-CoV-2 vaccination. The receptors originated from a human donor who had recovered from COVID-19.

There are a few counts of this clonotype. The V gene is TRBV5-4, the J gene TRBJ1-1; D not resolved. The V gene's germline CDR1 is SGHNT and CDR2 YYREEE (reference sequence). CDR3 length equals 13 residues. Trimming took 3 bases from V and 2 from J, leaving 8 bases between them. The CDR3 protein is CASSSVANTEAFF. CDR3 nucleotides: TGTGCCAGCAGCTCGGTCGCAAACACTGAAGCTTTCTTT.

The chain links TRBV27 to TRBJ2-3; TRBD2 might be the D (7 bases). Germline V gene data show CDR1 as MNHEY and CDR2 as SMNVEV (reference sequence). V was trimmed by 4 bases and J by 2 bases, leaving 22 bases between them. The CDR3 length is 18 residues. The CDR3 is CASSWTSLGGGHTDTQYF. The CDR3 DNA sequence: TGTGCCAGCAGTTGGACAAGTCTTGGCGGGGGACACACAGATACGCAGTATTTT.

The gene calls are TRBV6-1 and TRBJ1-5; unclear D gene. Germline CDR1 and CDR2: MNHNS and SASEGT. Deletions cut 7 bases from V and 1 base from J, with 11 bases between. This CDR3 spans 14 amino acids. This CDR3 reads CASKGGGSNQPQHF. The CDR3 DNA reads TGTGCCAGCAAGGGAGGAGGAAGCAATCAGCCCCAGCATTTT.

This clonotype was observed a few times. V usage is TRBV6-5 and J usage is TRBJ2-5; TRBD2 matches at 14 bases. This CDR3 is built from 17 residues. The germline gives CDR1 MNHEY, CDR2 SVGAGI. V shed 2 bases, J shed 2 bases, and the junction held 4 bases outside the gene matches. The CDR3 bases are TGTGCCAGCAGTTACCGGGGACTAGCGGGGGCTCAAGAGACCCAGTACTTC. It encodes CASSYRGLAGAQETQYF.

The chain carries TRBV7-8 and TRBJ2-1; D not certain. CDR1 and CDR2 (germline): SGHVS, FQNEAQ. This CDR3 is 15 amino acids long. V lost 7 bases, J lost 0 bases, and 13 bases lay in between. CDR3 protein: CASIPFSSSYNEQFF. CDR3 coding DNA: TGTGCCAGCATCCCTTTTTCGAGCTCCTACAATGAGCAGTTCTTC.

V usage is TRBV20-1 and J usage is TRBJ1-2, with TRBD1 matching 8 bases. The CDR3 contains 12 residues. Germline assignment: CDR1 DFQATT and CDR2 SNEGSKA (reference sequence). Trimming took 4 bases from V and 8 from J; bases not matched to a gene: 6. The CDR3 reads CSATDRGEGYTF. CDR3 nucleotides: TGCAGTGCTACAGACAGGGGTGAAGGCTACACCTTC.

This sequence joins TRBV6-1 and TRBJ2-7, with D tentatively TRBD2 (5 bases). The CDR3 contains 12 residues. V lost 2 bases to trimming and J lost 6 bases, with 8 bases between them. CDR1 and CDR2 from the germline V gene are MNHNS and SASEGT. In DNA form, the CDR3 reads TGTGCCAGCAGTGAATCCCGGGGCGAGCAGTACTTC. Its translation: CASSESRGEQYF.

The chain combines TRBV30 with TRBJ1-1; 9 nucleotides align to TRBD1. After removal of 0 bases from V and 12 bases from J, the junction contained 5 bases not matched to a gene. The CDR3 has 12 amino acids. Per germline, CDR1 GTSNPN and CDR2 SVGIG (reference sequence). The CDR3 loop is CAWSVNGQGTFF. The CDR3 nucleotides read TGTGCCTGGAGTGTAAATGGACAGGGGACTTTCTTT.

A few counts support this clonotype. The CDR3 region is CRTKSGPMHGYTF. Written as DNA, the CDR3 is TGCAGAACCAAATCGGGACCCATGCATGGCTACACCTTC. This rearrangement joins TRBV20-1 to TRBJ1-2; perhaps TRBD1 as D (5 bases). Germline V gene lookup returns CDR1 DFQATT and CDR2 SNEGSKA (reference sequence). The CDR3 is made up of 13 amino acids.

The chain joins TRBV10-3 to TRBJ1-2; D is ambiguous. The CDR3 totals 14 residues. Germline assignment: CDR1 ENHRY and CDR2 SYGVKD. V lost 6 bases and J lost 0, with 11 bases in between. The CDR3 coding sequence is TGTGCCATCAGGCGAGGGCTTACTAACTATGGCTACACCTTC. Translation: CAIRRGLTNYGYTF.

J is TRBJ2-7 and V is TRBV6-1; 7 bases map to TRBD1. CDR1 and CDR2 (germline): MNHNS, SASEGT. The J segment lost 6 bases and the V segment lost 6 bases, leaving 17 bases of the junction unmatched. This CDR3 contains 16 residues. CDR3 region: CASSPLRQGGIGEQYF. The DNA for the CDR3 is TGTGCCAGCAGCCCCCTTCGACAGGGCGGAATCGGCGAGCAGTACTTC.

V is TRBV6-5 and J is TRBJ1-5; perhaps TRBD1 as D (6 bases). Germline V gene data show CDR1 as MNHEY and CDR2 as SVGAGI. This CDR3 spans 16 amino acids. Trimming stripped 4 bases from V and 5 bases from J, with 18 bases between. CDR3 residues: CASSSSRGAIDQPQHF. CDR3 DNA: TGTGCCAGCAGTTCGTCGCGGGGGGCGATTGATCAGCCCCAGCATTTT.

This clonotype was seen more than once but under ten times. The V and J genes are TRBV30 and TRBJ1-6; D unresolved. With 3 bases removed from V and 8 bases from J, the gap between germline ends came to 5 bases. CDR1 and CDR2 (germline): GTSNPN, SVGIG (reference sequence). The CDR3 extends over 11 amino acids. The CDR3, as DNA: TGTGCCTGGAGCCAGGATTCACCCCTCCACTTT. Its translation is CAWSQDSPLHF.

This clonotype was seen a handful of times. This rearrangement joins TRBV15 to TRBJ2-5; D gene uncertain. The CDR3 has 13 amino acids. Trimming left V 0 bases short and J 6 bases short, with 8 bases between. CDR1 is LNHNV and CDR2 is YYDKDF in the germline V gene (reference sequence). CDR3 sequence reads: CATSRDLGKTQYF. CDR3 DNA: TGTGCCACCAGCAGAGATTTAGGCAAGACCCAGTACTTC.

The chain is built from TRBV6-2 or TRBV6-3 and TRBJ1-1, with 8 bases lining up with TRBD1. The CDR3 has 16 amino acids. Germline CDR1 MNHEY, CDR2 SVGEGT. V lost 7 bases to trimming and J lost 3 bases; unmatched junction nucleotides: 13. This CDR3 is CASTPGAGGWDTEAFF. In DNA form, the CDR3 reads TGTGCCAGCACCCCGGGAGCAGGGGGCTGGGACACTGAAGCTTTCTTT.

CDR3 nucleotide sequence: TGTGCCAGCAGCTTGATACCGGGGCAGGGGGACAACACCTTC. It specifies CASSLIPGQGDNTF. This chain joins TRBV11-3 and TRBJ1-2, with TRBD1 matching over 7 bases. There are 14 residues in the CDR3. With V trimmed by 3 bases and J by 12 bases, 13 bases remained unmatched. Germline-derived CDR1 and CDR2 are SGHNT and YENEEA.

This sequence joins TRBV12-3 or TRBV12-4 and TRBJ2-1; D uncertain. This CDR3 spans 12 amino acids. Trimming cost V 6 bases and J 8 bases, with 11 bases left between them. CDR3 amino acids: CASSPSRDEQFF. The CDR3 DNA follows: TGTGCCAGCAGCCCCTCTCGCGATGAGCAGTTCTTC.

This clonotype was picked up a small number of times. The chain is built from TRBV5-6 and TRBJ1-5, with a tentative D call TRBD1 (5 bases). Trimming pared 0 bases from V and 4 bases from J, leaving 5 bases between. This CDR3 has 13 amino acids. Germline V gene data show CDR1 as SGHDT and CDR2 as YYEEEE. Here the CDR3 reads CASSLAGNQPQHF. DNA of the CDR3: TGTGCCAGCAGCTTGGCAGGGAATCAGCCCCAGCATTTT.

This CDR3 is CASRLGRRQPQHF. The DNA of the CDR3 is TGTGCCAGCAGGCTGGGCCGAAGGCAGCCCCAGCATTTT. This sequence joins TRBV28 and TRBJ1-5; D remains ambiguous. V was shortened by 6 bases and J by 7 bases, with 13 bases between the two germline ends. Germline CDR1 and CDR2: MDHEN and SYDVKM. The CDR3 is 13 amino acids.

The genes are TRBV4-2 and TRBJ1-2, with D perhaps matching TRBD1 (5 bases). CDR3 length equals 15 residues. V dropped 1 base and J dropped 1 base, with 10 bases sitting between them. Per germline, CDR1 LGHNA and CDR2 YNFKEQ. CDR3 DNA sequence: TGTGCCAGCAGCCAAGGGAGGGACGGTAACTATGGCTACACCTTC. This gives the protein CASSQGRDGNYGYTF.

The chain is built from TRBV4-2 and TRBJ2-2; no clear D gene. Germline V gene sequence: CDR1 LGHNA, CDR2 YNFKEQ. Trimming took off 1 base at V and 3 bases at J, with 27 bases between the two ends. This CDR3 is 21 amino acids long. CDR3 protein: CASSQGATGPNLKVDTGELFF. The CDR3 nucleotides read TGTGCCAGCAGCCAAGGGGCTACCGGGCCAAATCTCAAAGTAGACACCGGGGAGCTGTTTTTT.

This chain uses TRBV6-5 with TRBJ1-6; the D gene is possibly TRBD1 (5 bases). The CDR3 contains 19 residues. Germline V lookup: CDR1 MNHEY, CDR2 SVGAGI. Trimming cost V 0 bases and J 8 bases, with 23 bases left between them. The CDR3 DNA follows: TGTGCCAGCAGTTACTCGAAAGGGACCTCCGGGACGCAGGATTCACCCCTCCACTTT. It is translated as CASSYSKGTSGTQDSPLHF.

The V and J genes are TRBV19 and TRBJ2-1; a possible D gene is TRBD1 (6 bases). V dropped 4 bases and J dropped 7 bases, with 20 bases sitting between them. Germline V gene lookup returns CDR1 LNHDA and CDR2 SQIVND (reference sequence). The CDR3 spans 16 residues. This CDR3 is CASSTPVGTRGNEQFF. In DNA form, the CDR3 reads TGTGCCAGTAGTACACCGGTGGGAACTAGGGGGAATGAGCAGTTCTTC.

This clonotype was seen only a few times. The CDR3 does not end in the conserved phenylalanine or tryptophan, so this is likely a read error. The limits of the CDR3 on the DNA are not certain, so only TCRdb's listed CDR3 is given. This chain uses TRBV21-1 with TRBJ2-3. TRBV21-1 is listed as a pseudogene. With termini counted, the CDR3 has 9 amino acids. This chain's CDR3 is CASSKGGED.

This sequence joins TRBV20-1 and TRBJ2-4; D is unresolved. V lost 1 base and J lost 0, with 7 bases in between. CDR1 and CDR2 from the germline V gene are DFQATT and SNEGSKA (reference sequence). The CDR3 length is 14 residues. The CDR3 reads CSARAQQAKNIQYF. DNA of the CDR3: TGCAGTGCTAGAGCTCAGCAAGCCAAAAACATTCAGTACTTC.

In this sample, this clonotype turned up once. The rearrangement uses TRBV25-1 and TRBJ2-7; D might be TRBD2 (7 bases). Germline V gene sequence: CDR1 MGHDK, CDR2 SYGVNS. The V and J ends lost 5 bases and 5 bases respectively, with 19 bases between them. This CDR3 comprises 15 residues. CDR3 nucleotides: TGTGCCAGCAGTAGTTTGGGGGGGGCGTGGGACGAGCAGTACTTC. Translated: CASSSLGGAWDEQYF.

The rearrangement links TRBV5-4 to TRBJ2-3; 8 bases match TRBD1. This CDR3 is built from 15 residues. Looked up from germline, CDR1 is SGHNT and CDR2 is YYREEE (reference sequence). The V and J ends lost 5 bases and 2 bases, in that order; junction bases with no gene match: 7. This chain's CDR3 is CASSPGQGYTDTQYF. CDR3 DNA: TGTGCCAGCAGTCCCGGACAGGGATACACAGATACGCAGTATTTT.